These T cell receptor beta chains were read from a single sample in a study of regulatory T cells in long-lasting Graves disease. TCRdb independently ran MiXCR on the multiplex PCR reads; one entry per CDR3 protein. The sample has about 460,000 distinct CDR3 sequences; around 13% are singletons. These data are also associated with another study on T cells in Graves' hyperthyroidism and ophthalmopathy.

The specimen was peripheral blood mononuclear cells (PBMCs), collected at new diagnosis, from a patient treated with antithyroid drugs. The receptors stem from a woman in her forties or fifties with Graves disease. The CDR3 runs from the conserved cysteine through the conserved F or W. A D gene is named only where the DNA matches it firmly. The size of a clone is reported for some rows only, either as once, few or many, or as a class for expanded clones.

d_call cdr3_length j_call clone_size v_call cdr3_aa cdr3_nt
TRBD2 16 TRBJ2-1 . TRBV18 CASSPSTSGIYNEQFF TGTGCCAGCTCACCGTCAACTAGCGGGATTTACAATGAGCAGTTCTTC
. 15 TRBJ2-2 few TRBV5-1 CASSLRQVNTGELFF TGCGCCAGCAGCTTGCGACAGGTGAACACCGGGGAGCTGTTTTTT
TRBD2 16 TRBJ2-2 many TRBV28 CASSLVAGMGTGELFF TGTGCCAGCAGTTTGGTAGCGGGAATGGGAACCGGGGAGCTGTTTTTT
. 15 TRBJ2-2 . TRBV18 CASSPLATNTGELFF TGTGCCAGCTCACCACTGGCGACGAACACCGGGGAGCTGTTTTTT
TRBD2 16 TRBJ2-1 . TRBV11-3 CTSSLEYLAGENEQFF TGTACCAGCAGCTTAGAGTACCTAGCGGGAGAGAATGAGCAGTTCTTC
TRBD2 14 TRBJ2-2 few TRBV29-1 CSVPLAGNTGELFF TGCAGCGTTCCCTTAGCGGGGAACACCGGGGAGCTGTTTTTT
TRBD2 16 TRBJ2-3 . TRBV9 CASSVTSGSLTDTQYF TGTGCCAGCAGCGTAACTAGCGGGAGCCTCACAGATACGCAGTATTTT
TRBD2 18 TRBJ2-5 many TRBV20-1 CSASRTSGTLSLQETQYF TGCAGTGCTAGTAGGACTAGCGGGACCCTGAGCCTACAAGAGACCCAGTACTTC
. 15 TRBJ1-3 few TRBV5-1 CASSLDTSSGNTIYF TGCGCCAGCAGCTTGGACACAAGCTCTGGAAACACCATATATTTT
. 14 TRBJ2-5 many TRBV5-4 CASSPRQGPETQYF TGTGCCAGCAGCCCCCGCCAGGGGCCGGAGACCCAGTACTTC
. 15 TRBJ2-7 . TRBV3-1 CASSQVAVHSYEQYF TGTGCCAGCAGCCAAGTGGCCGTACACTCCTACGAGCAGTACTTC
. 19 TRBJ2-1 many TRBV2 CASSESLRFPGAAYNEQFF TGTGCCAGCAGTGAAAGTTTGAGATTCCCAGGGGCTGCCTACAATGAGCAGTTCTTC
TRBD1 16 TRBJ2-1 few TRBV19 CASSILGRGTYNEQFF TGTGCCAGTAGTATTCTTGGCAGGGGGACCTACAATGAGCAGTTCTTC
TRBD2 18 TRBJ2-1 . TRBV5-8 CASSPRTSGSLSYNEQFF TGCGCCAGCAGCCCCCGGACTAGCGGGAGTCTCAGCTACAATGAGCAGTTCTTC
TRBD1 15 TRBJ2-7 many TRBV28 CASSLFGTGVGEQYF TGTGCCAGCAGTTTATTCGGGACAGGGGTGGGCGAGCAGTACTTC
. 15 TRBJ1-5 many TRBV9 CASSNNPLSNQPQHF TGTGCCAGCAGCAATAACCCATTAAGCAATCAGCCCCAGCATTTT
. 15 TRBJ2-5 few TRBV3-1 CASSLYSGIQETQYF TGTGCCAGCAGCCTGTATAGCGGCATCCAAGAGACCCAGTACTTC
. 14 TRBJ1-2 many TRBV28 CASSSDSFVYGYTF TGTGCCAGCAGTTCGGACAGTTTTGTCTATGGCTACACCTTC
. 15 TRBJ1-3 few TRBV11-2 CASSSPQGSGNTIYF TGTGCCAGCAGCTCGCCTCAGGGCAGTGGAAACACCATATATTTT
TRBD1 14 TRBJ2-7 few TRBV3-1 CASSQDQGQGQQYF TGTGCCAGCAGCCAAGATCAAGGACAGGGACAGCAGTACTTC
TRBD2 15 TRBJ2-5 many TRBV20-1 CSVTRLAGVGETQYF TGCAGTGTCACAAGACTAGCGGGAGTGGGGGAGACCCAGTACTTC
. 15 TRBJ2-1 . TRBV19 CARSISGRTYNEQFF TGTGCCCGTAGTATCAGTGGGAGAACGTACAATGAGCAGTTCTTC
TRBD1 14 TRBJ2-7 many TRBV3-1 CASSGTGGFGEQYF TGTGCCAGCAGCGGGACAGGGGGGTTTGGCGAGCAGTACTTC
. 13 TRBJ2-2 many TRBV27 CASSYANTGELFF TGTGCCAGCAGTTACGCGAACACCGGGGAGCTGTTTTTT
TRBD1 16 TRBJ2-2 . TRBV7-7 CASSPATGVNTGELFF TGTGCCAGCAGCCCTGCGACAGGGGTGAACACCGGGGAGCTGTTTTTT
. 13 TRBJ1-5 few TRBV20-1 CSASEGGWQPQHF TGCAGTGCTTCGGAGGGGGGCTGGCAGCCCCAGCATTTT
. 18 TRBJ2-5 many TRBV6-1 CASSEGWGGTTLQETQYF TGTGCCAGCAGTGAAGGCTGGGGTGGGACGACTCTCCAAGAGACCCAGTACTTC
. 15 TRBJ2-5 many TRBV20-1 CSALYSGYGRKTQYF TGCAGTGCTCTATATAGCGGCTACGGTAGAAAGACCCAGTACTTC
TRBD1 16 TRBJ1-4 . TRBV18 CASSPRTGQGGEKLFF TGTGCCAGCTCACCACGCACGGGACAGGGGGGTGAAAAACTGTTTTTT
. 15 TRBJ2-5 few TRBV5-1 CASSLWAGQQETQYF TGCGCCAGCAGCTTGTGGGCAGGGCAACAAGAGACCCAGTACTTC
TRBD1 14 TRBJ2-5 many TRBV11-1 CASSPDRSQETQYF TGTGCCAGCAGCCCGGACAGGAGCCAAGAGACCCAGTACTTC
. 14 TRBJ1-1 many TRBV28 CASSPWSFNTEAFF TGTGCCAGCAGTCCCTGGTCCTTTAACACTGAAGCTTTCTTT
. 16 TRBJ1-4 . TRBV7-2 CASSLRNRATNEKLFF TGTGCCAGCAGCTTACGAAACAGGGCAACTAATGAAAAACTGTTTTTT